This T cell receptor (beta chain) was obtained from a study of long-term antiretroviral therapy in people with HIV. This clone appeared a few times. The antigen is unknown. They ran version v3.0 of the immunoSEQ assay at survey level. Profiling relied on immunoSEQ multiplex PCR, and the TCRdb table lists in-frame clones only, not all of them. The table includes fewer than 40,000 clones, 86% detected once. Study-wide results and limits: Compared with controls, HIV repertoires showed narrower CDR3 length ranges. ART adherence was not documented, and neither viral resistance nor therapy changes had any data.

Every donor contributed at least one pre-ART and at least two post-ART PBMC samples. Among participants with HIV, every one received treatment in the United States. CDR3 length: 15 residues. The germline V gene has CDR1 MNHNS and CDR2 SASEGT. The V end was cut by 4 bases, the J end by 2 bases, with 15 bases between. The starting material was unsorted PBMCs, obtained just before starting antiretroviral therapy. V and J are TRBV6-1 and TRBJ2-7, with D maybe TRBD2 (6 bases). The sequence was collected from a woman under 30 with HIV. The CDR3: CASSVNRGRTYEQYF. In DNA, the CDR3 is TGTGCCAGCAGTGTGAATCGGGGGAGGACCTACGAGCAGTACTTC.